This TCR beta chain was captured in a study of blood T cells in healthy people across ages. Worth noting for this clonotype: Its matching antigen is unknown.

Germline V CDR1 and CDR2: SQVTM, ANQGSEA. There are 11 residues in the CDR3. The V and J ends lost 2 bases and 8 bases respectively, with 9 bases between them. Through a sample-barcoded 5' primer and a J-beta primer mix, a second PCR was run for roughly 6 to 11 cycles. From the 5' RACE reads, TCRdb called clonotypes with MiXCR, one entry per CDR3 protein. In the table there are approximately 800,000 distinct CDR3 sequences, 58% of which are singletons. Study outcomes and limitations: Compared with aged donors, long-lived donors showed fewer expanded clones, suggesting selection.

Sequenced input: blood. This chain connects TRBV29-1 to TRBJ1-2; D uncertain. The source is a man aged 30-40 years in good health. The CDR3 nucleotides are TGCAGCGTTGAACGGGAGGACGGCTACACCTTC. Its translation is CSVEREDGYTF.